The clone carrying this T cell receptor beta chain was seen many times. The germline gives CDR1 SNHLY, CDR2 FYNNEI. The J segment lost 5 bases and the V segment lost 5 bases, leaving 11 bases of the junction unmatched. The CDR3 runs to 15 residues. Lactation, pregnancy, other autoimmune disease or uncontrolled infection led to exclusion of patients. The source material, RNA transcripts, was used to amplify TCR beta CDR3 regions. TCR CDR3 underwent first-round RT-PCR with the HTBI primer set. TCRdb re-called the multiplex PCR reads through MiXCR, storing one row per CDR3 protein. In the table there are over 550,000 distinct CDR3 sequences, roughly 17% of which are singletons. The data belong to a study of T cells in Graves' hyperthyroidism and ophthalmopathy.

This receptor was obtained from a woman younger than 30 with Graves' hyperthyroidism. The chain couples TRBV2 to TRBJ1-2; 7 nucleotides align to TRBD1. Material: blood. The chain's CDR3 is CASSIRQGILYGYTF. In DNA form, the CDR3 reads TGTGCCAGCAGTATTCGACAGGGCATCCTATATGGCTACACCTTC.